This is a list of T cell receptor beta chains from one sample in a study of blood T cell repertoires in COVID-19. Sequenced by immunoSEQ multiplex PCR; TCRdb stores in-frame clones only, minus some. Here the sample spans fewer than 250,000 clones, over 70% being singletons. The sample was peripheral blood. These receptors were taken from a man in his fifties with active or convalescent COVID-19. Both conserved end residues are trimmed from each CDR3.

j_gene: TRBJ2-7; v_gene: TRBV28; CDR3aa: ASSLLTEYEQY
j_gene: TRBJ2-5; v_gene: TRBV5-1; CDR3aa: ASSLNRPEGETQY
j_gene: TRBJ1-5; v_gene: TRBV6-5; CDR3aa: ASSYSGQGLDQPQH
j_gene: TRBJ2-7; v_gene: TRBV2; CDR3aa: ASRNGPVYEQY
j_gene: TRBJ2-1; v_gene: TRBV28; CDR3aa: ATQSAVGSYNEQF
j_gene: TRBJ2-7; v_gene: TRBV21-1; CDR3aa: ASSTDEQY
j_gene: TRBJ2-7; v_gene: TRBV30; CDR3aa: AWSFDRDGEQY
j_gene: TRBJ1-1; v_gene: TRBV2; CDR3aa: ASSAAQGMNTEAF
j_gene: TRBJ2-2; v_gene: TRBV7-9; CDR3aa: ASSFFGELF
j_gene: TRBJ1-1; v_gene: TRBV28; CDR3aa: ASSLRQGLGGTEAF
j_gene: TRBJ1-1; v_gene: TRBV12-3/TRBV12-4; CDR3aa: ASSLSGNTEAF
j_gene: TRBJ1-1; v_gene: TRBV5-6; CDR3aa: ASSLRTGAFKDTEAF
j_gene: TRBJ2-3; v_gene: TRBV7-8; CDR3aa: ASSLRLAGGSSYTQY
j_gene: TRBJ1-5; v_gene: TRBV28; CDR3aa: ASSPDRGLSQPQH
j_gene: TRBJ2-3; v_gene: TRBV5-1; CDR3aa: ASSLEQSTDTQY
j_gene: TRBJ1-1; v_gene: TRBV4-2; CDR3aa: ASSLHQRGFTEAF
j_gene: TRBJ2-1; v_gene: TRBV9; CDR3aa: ASSVGAGIGNEQF
j_gene: TRBJ2-7; v_gene: TRBV20-1; CDR3aa: SAGSSYEQY
j_gene: TRBJ1-6; v_gene: TRBV7-2; CDR3aa: ASSPQGMRNSPLH
j_gene: TRBJ2-3; v_gene: TRBV5-1; CDR3aa: ASSLGLDLGTQY
j_gene: TRBJ2-3; v_gene: TRBV19; CDR3aa: ATQYTGGTQY
j_gene: TRBJ1-4; v_gene: TRBV12-5; CDR3aa: ASGPSIFELF
j_gene: TRBJ1-5; v_gene: TRBV4-2; CDR3aa: ASSHREIGGGNQPQH
j_gene: TRBJ2-7; v_gene: TRBV6-5; CDR3aa: GAGREFGEQY
j_gene: TRBJ1-2; v_gene: TRBV30; CDR3aa: AWSAIDREVEG
j_gene: TRBJ2-2; v_gene: TRBV7-2; CDR3aa: ASSLDASGVGELF
j_gene: TRBJ2-5; v_gene: TRBV3-1/TRBV3-2; CDR3aa: ASSLAGGPETQY
j_gene: TRBJ1-5; v_gene: TRBV18; CDR3aa: ASSGENNQPQH
j_gene: TRBJ2-2; v_gene: TRBV25-1; CDR3aa: ATTEGVNTGELF
j_gene: TRBJ1-2; v_gene: TRBV13; CDR3aa: ASSLAQNYGYT
j_gene: TRBJ1-5; v_gene: TRBV12-3/TRBV12-4; CDR3aa: ASSLTRRQPQH
j_gene: TRBJ2-7; v_gene: TRBV7-2; CDR3aa: ASSLDRGAYEQY
j_gene: TRBJ2-3; v_gene: TRBV5-1; CDR3aa: ASSLGRGTDTQY
j_gene: TRBJ2-2; v_gene: TRBV7-2; CDR3aa: ASSLLPGGGPGELF
j_gene: TRBJ2-4; v_gene: TRBV4-3; CDR3aa: ASSPGIGTDPLVKNIQY
j_gene: TRBJ2-2; v_gene: TRBV2; CDR3aa: ASRRTGGGNTGELF
j_gene: TRBJ2-5; v_gene: TRBV6-5; CDR3aa: ASSYIFSGRRETQY
j_gene: TRBJ1-2; v_gene: TRBV20-1; CDR3aa: SAGGRGNYGYT
j_gene: TRBJ1-1; v_gene: TRBV7-9; CDR3aa: ASSDTLNTEAF
j_gene: TRBJ2-5; v_gene: TRBV19; CDR3aa: ASSMAGAFETQY
j_gene: TRBJ1-1; v_gene: TRBV6-5; CDR3aa: ASRQTGFNTEAF
j_gene: TRBJ2-1; v_gene: TRBV18; CDR3aa: ASSPAKGVGEQF
j_gene: TRBJ2-3; v_gene: TRBV7-2; CDR3aa: ASSSGRTSGYRGTQY
j_gene: TRBJ2-7; v_gene: TRBV7-2; CDR3aa: ASSFSGGAAYEQY
j_gene: TRBJ2-4; v_gene: TRBV5-6; CDR3aa: ASSLAGTKGIQY
j_gene: TRBJ2-7; v_gene: TRBV30; CDR3aa: AWGRTGIIHEQY
j_gene: TRBJ1-1; v_gene: TRBV4-3; CDR3aa: ASSQESGGTEAF
j_gene: TRBJ2-4; v_gene: TRBV5-4; CDR3aa: ASSPYGTGAHIQY
j_gene: TRBJ1-1; v_gene: TRBV27; CDR3aa: ASSLYQGSGTEAF
j_gene: TRBJ2-5; v_gene: TRBV30; CDR3aa: AWSIKSGRLTETQY
j_gene: TRBJ2-6; v_gene: TRBV10-1; CDR3aa: ASIPRTRVQEPGANVLT
j_gene: TRBJ1-5; v_gene: TRBV30; CDR3aa: AWSNEEGNQPQH
j_gene: TRBJ1-3; v_gene: TRBV5-1; CDR3aa: ASSFDRGPGNTIY
j_gene: TRBJ1-1; v_gene: TRBV7-9; CDR3aa: ASSFTDSEAF
j_gene: TRBJ2-7; v_gene: TRBV6-5; CDR3aa: ASSPRLDSYEQY
j_gene: TRBJ2-7; v_gene: TRBV7-2; CDR3aa: ASSLAQIAEEQY
j_gene: TRBJ1-2; v_gene: TRBV5-6; CDR3aa: ASSGELGGDGYT
j_gene: TRBJ2-2; v_gene: TRBV2; CDR3aa: ASSDGQTNTGELF
j_gene: TRBJ2-7; v_gene: TRBV5-1; CDR3aa: ASSLGYGTKSSYEQY
j_gene: TRBJ2-3; v_gene: TRBV6-5; CDR3aa: ASSPTSGSTDTQY